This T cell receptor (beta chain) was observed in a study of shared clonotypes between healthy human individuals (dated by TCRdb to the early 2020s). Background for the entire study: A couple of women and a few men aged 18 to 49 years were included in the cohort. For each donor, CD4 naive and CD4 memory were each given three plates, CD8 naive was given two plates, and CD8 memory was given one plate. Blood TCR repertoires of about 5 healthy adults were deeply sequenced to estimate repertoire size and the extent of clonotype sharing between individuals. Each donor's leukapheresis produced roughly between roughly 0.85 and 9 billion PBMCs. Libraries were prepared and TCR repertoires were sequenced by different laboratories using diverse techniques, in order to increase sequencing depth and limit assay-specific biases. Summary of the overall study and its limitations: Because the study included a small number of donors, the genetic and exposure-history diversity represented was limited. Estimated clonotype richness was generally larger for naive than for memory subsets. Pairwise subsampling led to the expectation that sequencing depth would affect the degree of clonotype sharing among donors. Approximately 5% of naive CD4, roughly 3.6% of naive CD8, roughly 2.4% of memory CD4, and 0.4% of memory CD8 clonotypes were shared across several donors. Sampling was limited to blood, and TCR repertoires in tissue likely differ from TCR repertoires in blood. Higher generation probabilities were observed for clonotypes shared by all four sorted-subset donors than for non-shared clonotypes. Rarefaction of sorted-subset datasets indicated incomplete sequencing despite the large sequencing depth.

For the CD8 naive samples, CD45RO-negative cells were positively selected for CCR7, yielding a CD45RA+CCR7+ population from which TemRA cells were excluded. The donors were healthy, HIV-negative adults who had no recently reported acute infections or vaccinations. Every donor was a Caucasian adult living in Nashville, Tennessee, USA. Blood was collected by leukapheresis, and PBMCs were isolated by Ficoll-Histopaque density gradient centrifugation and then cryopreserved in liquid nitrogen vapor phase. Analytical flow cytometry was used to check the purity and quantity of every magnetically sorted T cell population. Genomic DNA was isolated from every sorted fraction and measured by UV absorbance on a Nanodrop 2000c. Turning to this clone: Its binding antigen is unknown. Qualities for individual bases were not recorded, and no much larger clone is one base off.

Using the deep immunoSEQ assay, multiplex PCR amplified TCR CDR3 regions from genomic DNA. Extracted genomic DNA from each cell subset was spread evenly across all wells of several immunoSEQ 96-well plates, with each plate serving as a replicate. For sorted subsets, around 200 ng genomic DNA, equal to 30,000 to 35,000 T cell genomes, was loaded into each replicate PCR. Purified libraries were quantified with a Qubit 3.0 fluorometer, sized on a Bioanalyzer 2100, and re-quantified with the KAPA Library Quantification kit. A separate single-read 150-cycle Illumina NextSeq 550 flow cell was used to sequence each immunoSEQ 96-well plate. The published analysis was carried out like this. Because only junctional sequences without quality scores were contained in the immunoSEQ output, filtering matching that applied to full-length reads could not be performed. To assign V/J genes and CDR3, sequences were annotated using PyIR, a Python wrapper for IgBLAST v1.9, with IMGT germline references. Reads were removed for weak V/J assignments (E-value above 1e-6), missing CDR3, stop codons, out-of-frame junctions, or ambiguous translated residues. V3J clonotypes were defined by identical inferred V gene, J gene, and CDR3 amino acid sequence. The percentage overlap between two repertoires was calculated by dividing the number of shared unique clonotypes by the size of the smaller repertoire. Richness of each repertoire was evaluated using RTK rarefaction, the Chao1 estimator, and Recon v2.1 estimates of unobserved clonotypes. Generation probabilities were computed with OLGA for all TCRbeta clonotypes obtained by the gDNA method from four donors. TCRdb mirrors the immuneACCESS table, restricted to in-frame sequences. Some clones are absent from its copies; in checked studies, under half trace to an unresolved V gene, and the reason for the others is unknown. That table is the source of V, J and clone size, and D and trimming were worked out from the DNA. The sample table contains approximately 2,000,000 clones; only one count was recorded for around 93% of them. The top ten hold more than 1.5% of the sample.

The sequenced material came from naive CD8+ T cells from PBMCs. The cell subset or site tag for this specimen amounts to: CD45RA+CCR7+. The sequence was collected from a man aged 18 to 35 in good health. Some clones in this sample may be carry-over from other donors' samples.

The CDR3 amino acid sequence is: CASSPYGGAYYGYTF. Here is the DNA: TGTGCCAGCAGTCCCTATGGGGGAGCCTACTATGGCTACACCTTC. The V gene is TRBV27 and the J gene is TRBJ1-2, with a tentative D gene TRBD1 over 5 matching bases. The V and J ends are trimmed by 5 bases and 3 bases, leaving 16 bases between them. The germline V gene (reference sequence) sets CDR1 to MNHEY and CDR2 to SMNVEV. The CDR3 numbers 15 residues from cysteine through phenylalanine. CDR3 DNA only is kept here, 45 bases in frame from base 1.